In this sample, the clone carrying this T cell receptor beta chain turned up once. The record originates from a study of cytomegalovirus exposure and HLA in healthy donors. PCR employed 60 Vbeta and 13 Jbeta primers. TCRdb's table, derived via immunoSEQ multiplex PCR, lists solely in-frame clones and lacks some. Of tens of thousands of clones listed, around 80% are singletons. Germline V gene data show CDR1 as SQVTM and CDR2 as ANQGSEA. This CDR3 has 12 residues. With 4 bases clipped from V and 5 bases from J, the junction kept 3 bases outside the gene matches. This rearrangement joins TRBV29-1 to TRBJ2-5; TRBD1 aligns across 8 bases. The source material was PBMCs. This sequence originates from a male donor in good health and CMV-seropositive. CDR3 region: CSVGQGTETQYF. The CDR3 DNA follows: TGCAGCGTTGGACAGGGGACGGAGACCCAGTACTTC.